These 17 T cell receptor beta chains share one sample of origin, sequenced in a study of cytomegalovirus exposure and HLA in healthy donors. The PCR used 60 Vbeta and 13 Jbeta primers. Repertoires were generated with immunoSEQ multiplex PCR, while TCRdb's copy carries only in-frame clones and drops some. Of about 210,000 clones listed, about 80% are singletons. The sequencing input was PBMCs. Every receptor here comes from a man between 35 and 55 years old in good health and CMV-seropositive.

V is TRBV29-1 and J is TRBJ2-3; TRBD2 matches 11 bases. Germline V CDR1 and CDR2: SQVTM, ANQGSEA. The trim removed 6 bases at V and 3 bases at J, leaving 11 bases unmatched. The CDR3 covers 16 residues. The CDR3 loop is CSVTSGSRGETDTQYF. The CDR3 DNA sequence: TGCAGCGTCACTAGCGGGAGTCGGGGTGAGACAGATACGCAGTATTTT.

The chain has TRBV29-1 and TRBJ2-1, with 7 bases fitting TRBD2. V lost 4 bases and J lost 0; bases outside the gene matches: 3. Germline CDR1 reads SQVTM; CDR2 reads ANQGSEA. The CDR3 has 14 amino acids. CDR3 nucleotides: TGCAGCGTTGCGCGGGGGAGCTCCTACAATGAGCAGTTCTTC. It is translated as CSVARGSSYNEQFF.

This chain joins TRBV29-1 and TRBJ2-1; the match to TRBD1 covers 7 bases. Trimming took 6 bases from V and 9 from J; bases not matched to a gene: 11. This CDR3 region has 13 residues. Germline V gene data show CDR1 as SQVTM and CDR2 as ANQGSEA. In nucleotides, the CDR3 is TGCAGCGTCGACAGGGTGGCTAGTAGTGAGCAGTTCTTC. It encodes CSVDRVASSEQFF.

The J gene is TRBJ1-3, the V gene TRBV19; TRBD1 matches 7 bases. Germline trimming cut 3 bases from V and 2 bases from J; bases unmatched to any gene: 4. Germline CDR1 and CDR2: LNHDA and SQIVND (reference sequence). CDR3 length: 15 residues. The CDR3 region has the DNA TGTGCCAGTAGTATCCGAGGGGGCACTGGAAACACCATATATTTT. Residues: CASSIRGGTGNTIYF. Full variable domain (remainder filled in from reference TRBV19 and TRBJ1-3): DGGITQSPKYLFRKEGQNVTLSCEQNLNHDAMYWYRQDPGQGLRLIYYSQIVNDFQKGDIAEGYSVSREKKESFPLTVTSAQKNPTAFYLCASSIRGGTGNTIYFGEGSWLTVV.

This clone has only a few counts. The CDR3 nucleotides are TGCGCCAGCAGTCGAACGGGGAATCAGCCCCAGCATTTT. It encodes CASSRTGNQPQHF. The rearrangement uses TRBV10-2 and TRBJ1-5; D gene ambiguous. The length of the CDR3 is 13 residues. From germline, CDR1 is WSHSY and CDR2 SAAADI. Deletions cut 5 bases from V and 4 bases from J, with 9 bases between.

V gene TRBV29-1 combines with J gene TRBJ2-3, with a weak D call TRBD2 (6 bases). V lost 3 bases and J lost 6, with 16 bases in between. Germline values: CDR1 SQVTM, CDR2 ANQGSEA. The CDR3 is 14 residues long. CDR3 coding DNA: TGCAGCGTTGACGGGGGACTGGGTGGTGATACGCAGTATTTT. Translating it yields CSVDGGLGGDTQYF.

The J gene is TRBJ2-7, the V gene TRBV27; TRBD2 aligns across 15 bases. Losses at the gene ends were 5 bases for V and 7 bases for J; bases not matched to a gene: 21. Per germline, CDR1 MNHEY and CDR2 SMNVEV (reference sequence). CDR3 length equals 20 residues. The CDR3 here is CASSTRGRWTSGRAFGEQYF. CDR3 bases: TGTGCCAGCAGTACGAGAGGGCGGTGGACTAGCGGGAGGGCCTTTGGAGAGCAGTACTTC.

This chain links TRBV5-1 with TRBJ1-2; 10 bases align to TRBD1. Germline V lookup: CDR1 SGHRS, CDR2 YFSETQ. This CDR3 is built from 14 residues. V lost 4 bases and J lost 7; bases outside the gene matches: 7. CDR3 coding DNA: TGCGCCAGCAGCCTGGACAGGGGGGTCAGTGGCTACACCTTC. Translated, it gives CASSLDRGVSGYTF. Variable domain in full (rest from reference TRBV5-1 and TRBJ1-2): KAGVTQTPRYLIKTRGQQVTLSCSPISGHRSVSWYQQTPGQGLQFLFEYFSETQRNKGNFPGRFSGRQFSNSRSEMNVSTLELGDSALYLCASSLDRGVSGYTFGSGTRLTVV.

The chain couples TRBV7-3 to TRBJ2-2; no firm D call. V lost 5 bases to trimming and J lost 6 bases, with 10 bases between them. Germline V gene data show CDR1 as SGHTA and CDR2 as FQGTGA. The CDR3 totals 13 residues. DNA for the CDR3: TGTGCCAGCAGCGCGAGACAAGCCGGGGAGCTGTTTTTT. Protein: CASSARQAGELFF.

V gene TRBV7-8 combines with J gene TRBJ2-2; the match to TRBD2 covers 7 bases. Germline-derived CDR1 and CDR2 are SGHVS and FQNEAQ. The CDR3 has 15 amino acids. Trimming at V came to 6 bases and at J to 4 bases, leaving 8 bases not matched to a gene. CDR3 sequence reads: CASRPPGGGTGELFF. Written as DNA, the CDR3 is TGTGCCAGCAGACCCCCTGGGGGGGGCACCGGGGAGCTGTTTTTT.

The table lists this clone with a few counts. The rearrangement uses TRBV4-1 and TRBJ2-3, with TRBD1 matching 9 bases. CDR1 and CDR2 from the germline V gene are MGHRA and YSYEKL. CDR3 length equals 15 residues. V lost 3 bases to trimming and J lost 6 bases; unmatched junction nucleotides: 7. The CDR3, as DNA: TGCGCCAGCAGCCAGGGACAGGGCAACGGGGATACGCAGTATTTT. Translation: CASSQGQGNGDTQYF.

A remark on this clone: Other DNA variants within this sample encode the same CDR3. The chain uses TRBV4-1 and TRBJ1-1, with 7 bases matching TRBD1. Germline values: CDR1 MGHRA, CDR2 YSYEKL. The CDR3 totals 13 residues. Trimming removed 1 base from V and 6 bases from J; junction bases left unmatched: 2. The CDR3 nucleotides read TGCGCCAGCAGCCAAGCGGGGACAGCTGAAGCTTTCTTT. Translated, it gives CASSQAGTAEAFF.

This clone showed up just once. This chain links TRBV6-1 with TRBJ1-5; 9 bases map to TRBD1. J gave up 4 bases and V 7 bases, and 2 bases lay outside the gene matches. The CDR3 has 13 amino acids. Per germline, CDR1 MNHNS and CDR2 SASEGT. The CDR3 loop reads CASKGTGNQPQHF. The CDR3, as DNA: TGTGCCAGCAAAGGGACAGGGAATCAGCCCCAGCATTTT.

The CDR3, as DNA: TGTGCCAGCTCACCACCCGGGACTAGTCGCGAGCAGTACTTC. Translation: CASSPPGTSREQYF. V gene TRBV18 combines with J gene TRBJ2-7, with 8 bases fitting TRBD2. CDR3 length: 14 amino acids. The ends lost 0 bases at V and 6 bases at J; junction bases unmatched: 4. Germline V lookup: CDR1 KGHSH, CDR2 LQKENI.

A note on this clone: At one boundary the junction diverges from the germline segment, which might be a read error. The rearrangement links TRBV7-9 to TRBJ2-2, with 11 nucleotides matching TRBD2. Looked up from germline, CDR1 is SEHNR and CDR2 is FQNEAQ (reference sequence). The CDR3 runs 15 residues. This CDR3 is CSSSTGLAGTGELFF. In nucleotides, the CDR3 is TGTTCCAGCAGCACTGGACTAGCGGGCACCGGGGAGCTGTTTTTT. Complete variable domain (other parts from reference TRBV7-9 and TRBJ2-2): DTGVSQNPRHKITKRGQNVTFRCDPISEHNRLYWYRQTLGQGPEFLTYFQNEAQLEKSRLLSDRFSAERPKGSFSTLEIQRTEQGDSAMYLCSSSTGLAGTGELFFGEGSRLTVL.

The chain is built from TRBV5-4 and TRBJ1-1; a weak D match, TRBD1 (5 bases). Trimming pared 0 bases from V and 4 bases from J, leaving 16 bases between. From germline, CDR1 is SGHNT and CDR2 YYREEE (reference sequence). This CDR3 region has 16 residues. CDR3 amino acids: CASSLAFRGLGTEAFF. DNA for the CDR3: TGTGCCAGCAGCTTGGCCTTTAGGGGCCTGGGCACTGAAGCTTTCTTT.

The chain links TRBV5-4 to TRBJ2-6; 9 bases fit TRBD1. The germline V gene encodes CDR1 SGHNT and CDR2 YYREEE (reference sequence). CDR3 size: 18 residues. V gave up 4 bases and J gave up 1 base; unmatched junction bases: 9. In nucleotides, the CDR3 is TGTGCCAGCAGCGGTGGACAGGGGTCCTCTTCTGGGGCCAACGTCCTGACTTTC. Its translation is CASSGGQGSSSGANVLTF.